A selection of T cell receptor beta chains follows, all from one sample in a study of T-cell reconstitution after alpha-beta-depleted transplantation in children. TCRdb fed the PCR reads into MiXCR, producing one record per CDR3 protein. Among some 200,000 distinct CDR3 sequences listed, roughly 11% were seen once. Sequencing was performed on PBMCs, taken before TCRalphabeta/CD19-depleted stem cell transplant. All receptors derive from a child younger than two with acute myeloid leukemia, due to receive a stem cell transplant. Both conserved end residues are part of each CDR3. Fields, in order: D gene, J gene, V gene, clone size, CDR3 length, CDR3 protein, CDR3 DNA. D genes are given only for firm matches. Rows may omit the clone size; those that give it use once, few, many or a size class.

>-|TRBJ2-1|TRBV13|many|15
CASSSGGTIYNEQFF
TGTGCCAGCAGCTCTGGGGGGACGATCTACAATGAGCAGTTCTTC
>-|TRBJ2-3|TRBV7-3|-|13
CASSLGDRDTQYF
TGTGCCAGCAGCTTAGGGGACCGGGATACGCAGTATTTT
>-|TRBJ2-2|TRBV5-1|many|14
CASSLEGGTGELFF
TGCGCCAGCAGCTTGGAGGGGGGCACCGGGGAGCTGTTTTTT
>-|TRBJ2-3|TRBV7-3|many|15
CASSLNPAGGDTQYF
TGTGCCAGCAGCTTAAATCCAGCGGGCGGAGATACGCAGTATTTT
>-|TRBJ1-5|TRBV12-3/TRBV12-4|many|14
CASSQTASGQPQHF
TGTGCCAGCAGTCAGACAGCGAGCGGTCAGCCCCAGCATTTT
>TRBD2|TRBJ2-2|TRBV20-1|many|14
CSATRGGGTGELFF
TGCAGTGCTACACGGGGGGGCGGTACCGGGGAGCTGTTTTTT
>TRBD1|TRBJ1-1|TRBV27|many|14
CASNLQGASTEAFF
TGTGCCAGCAACCTACAGGGGGCTAGCACTGAAGCTTTCTTT
>TRBD1|TRBJ1-3|TRBV5-1|many|15
CASSLGQGETNTIYF
TGCGCCAGCAGCTTGGGACAGGGGGAGACGAACACCATATATTTT
>TRBD1|TRBJ2-1|TRBV5-1|many|14
CASRSGTGGYEQFF
TGCGCCAGCAGGTCCGGGACAGGGGGCTATGAGCAGTTCTTC
>-|TRBJ2-1|TRBV28|-|16
CASSGVEGSSYNEQFF
TGTGCCAGCTCTGGGGTGGAGGGGAGTTCCTACAATGAGCAGTTCTTC
>-|TRBJ2-1|TRBV30|many|14
CAWTIAERLHEQFF
TGTGCCTGGACAATAGCGGAAAGGTTGCATGAGCAGTTCTTC
>-|TRBJ1-1|TRBV5-1|many|15
CASSTYRDKNTEAFF
TGCGCCAGCAGCACATACCGGGACAAGAACACTGAAGCTTTCTTT
>-|TRBJ2-2|TRBV7-2|many|16
CASRRIGGVGTGELFF
TGTGCCAGCAGACGAATTGGGGGAGTGGGGACCGGGGAGCTGTTTTTT
>TRBD2|TRBJ2-7|TRBV5-4|many|16
CASSSSSGGSLHEQYF
TGTGCCAGCAGTTCTAGTAGCGGGGGTTCTCTCCACGAGCAGTACTTC
>TRBD1|TRBJ2-2|TRBV28|many|14
CASSLTGAGGELFF
TGTGCCAGCAGTTTAACAGGGGCTGGCGGGGAGCTGTTTTTT
>-|TRBJ2-5|TRBV20-1|many|12
CSAGSVSGTQYF
TGCAGTGCTGGGTCTGTCAGCGGGACCCAGTACTTC
>TRBD2|TRBJ2-7|TRBV4-3|many|15
CASSQGFAGAYEQYF
TGCGCCAGCAGCCAAGGATTTGCGGGAGCCTACGAGCAGTACTTC
>-|TRBJ2-3|TRBV28|many|15
CASSPPGQPTDTQYF
TGTGCCAGCAGTCCGCCGGGACAACCCACAGATACGCAGTATTTT
>TRBD2|TRBJ2-1|TRBV11-1|many|18
CASSLEGGPLVSYNEQFF
TGTGCCAGCAGCTTGGAGGGAGGGCCTTTAGTTTCCTACAATGAGCAGTTCTTC
>-|TRBJ2-7|TRBV14|many|15
CASSPLDSGYYEQYF
TGTGCCAGCAGCCCGTTAGATTCCGGGTATTACGAGCAGTACTTC
>TRBD1|TRBJ2-5|TRBV12-3/TRBV12-4|many|14
CASSPGTDQETQYF
TGTGCCAGCAGTCCTGGGACAGATCAAGAGACCCAGTACTTC
>-|TRBJ1-5|TRBV4-1|many|15
CASSQDPAGNQPQHF
TGCGCCAGCAGCCAAGATCCGGCAGGCAATCAGCCCCAGCATTTT
>-|TRBJ1-1|TRBV3-1|many|13
CASSQGSYTEAFF
TGTGCCAGCAGCCAAGGTTCGTACACTGAAGCTTTCTTT
>TRBD2|TRBJ2-3|TRBV5-1|many|16
CASTPGTSGSTDTQYF
TGCGCCAGCACCCCCGGGACTAGCGGTAGCACAGATACGCAGTATTTT
>TRBD2|TRBJ2-1|TRBV6-5|many|16
CASSRLGGRKYNEQFF
TGTGCCAGCAGCCGACTTGGCGGGAGAAAGTACAATGAGCAGTTCTTC
>-|TRBJ1-1|TRBV5-1|many|16
CASSLETGSMNTEAFF
TGCGCCAGCAGCTTGGAAACAGGATCGATGAACACTGAAGCTTTCTTT
>-|TRBJ1-1|TRBV12-3/TRBV12-4|-|13
CASSLNEGSKAFF
TGTGCCAGCAGTTTAAACGAAGGGAGCAAAGCTTTCTTT
>-|TRBJ1-1|TRBV12-3/TRBV12-4|many|10
CASANTEAFF
TGTGCCAGTGCTAACACTGAAGCTTTCTTT
>-|TRBJ1-1|TRBV28|-|16
CASSPPPPEIGTEAFF
TGTGCCAGCAGTCCTCCCCCCCCCGAGATCGGGACTGAAGCTTTCTTT